The 26 T cell receptor beta chains listed next were all sequenced from one sample in a study of blood T cell repertoires in COVID-19. The method was immunoSEQ multiplex PCR; TCRdb's version includes in-frame clones alone and lacks a portion of them. In the table there are 95,000 to 150,000 clones, roughly 89% of which are singletons. Sequenced material: peripheral blood. These receptors were obtained from a man aged 40-49 years with acute or convalescent COVID-19.

The genes are TRBV30 and TRBJ2-1; 8 bases fit TRBD1. The germline V gene encodes CDR1 GTSNPN and CDR2 SVGIG (reference sequence). V lost 4 bases and J lost 6; bases outside the gene matches: 8. CDR3 length: 14 amino acids. CDR3 amino acids: CAWNRDRRVNEQFF. DNA of the CDR3: TGTGCCTGGAACCGGGACAGGCGCGTCAATGAGCAGTTCTTC.

This clone was recorded once. The genes are TRBV9 and TRBJ1-1, with D hard to call. Between the trimmed V and J ends, which lost 0 bases and 11 bases, there was a span of 11 bases. CDR1 and CDR2 (germline): SGDLS, YYNGEE. The CDR3 covers 12 residues. CDR3 loop: CASSVGEGRAFF. Here the CDR3 DNA reads TGTGCCAGCAGCGTAGGTGAGGGTAGGGCTTTCTTT.

The chain has TRBV5-6 and TRBJ1-1; no firm D call. This CDR3 has 16 residues. V lost 1 base, J lost 1 base, and 14 bases lay in between. Looked up from germline, CDR1 is SGHDT and CDR2 is YYEEEE. The CDR3: CASSLTTPLRNTEAFF. The CDR3 region has the DNA TGTGCCAGCAGCTTGACTACTCCCCTAAGGAACACTGAAGCTTTCTTT.

This clone appeared once. The genes are TRBV12-3 or TRBV12-4 and TRBJ1-5; a weak D match, TRBD1 (5 bases). The V end lost 3 bases, the J end lost 8 bases, and 5 bases lay between the germline ends. This CDR3 spans 11 amino acids. The CDR3 loop is CASSLTEPQHF. CDR3 bases: TGTGCCAGCAGTTTGACAGAGCCCCAGCATTTT.

The chain links TRBV19 to TRBJ1-1, with 7 nucleotides matching TRBD1. J gave up 9 bases and V 4 bases, and 14 bases lay outside the gene matches. The CDR3 spans 15 residues. CDR1 and CDR2 from the germline V gene are LNHDA and SQIVND (reference sequence). The CDR3 DNA reads as TGTGCCAGTAGTACGTCGACAGGGAGCAGATCGAAAGCTTTCTTT. Its protein product is CASSTSTGSRSKAFF.

On this clone: The identical CDR3 is also encoded by other nucleotide sequences in the sample. This CDR3 reads CASSQGTGGDYGYTF. In DNA, the CDR3 is TGCGCCAGCAGCCAAGGGACAGGGGGGGACTATGGCTACACCTTC. The J gene is TRBJ1-2, the V gene TRBV4-3, with 10 bases aligning to TRBD1. CDR1 is LGHNA, CDR2 YSLEER, per germline. V lost 1 base and J lost 3; bases outside the gene matches: 2. CDR3 length: 15 residues.

The V and J genes are TRBV19 and TRBJ2-1; 7 bases fit TRBD2. Germline assignment: CDR1 LNHDA and CDR2 SQIVND (reference sequence). The CDR3 has 15 amino acids. The V segment lost 3 bases and the J segment 4 bases; nucleotides outside the gene matches: 6. The CDR3 DNA reads as TGTGCCAGTAGTATCTCGGGCGGGGGATACAATGAGCAGTTCTTC. It yields the protein CASSISGGGYNEQFF.

Comment on this clone: Within the sample, other DNA sequences also encode this same CDR3. The rearrangement joins TRBV6-5 to TRBJ2-1; D possibly corresponds to TRBD2 (5 bases). The CDR3 covers 11 residues. Trimming shortened V by 5 bases and J by 8 bases, and 7 bases separated the two germline ends. Germline V CDR1 and CDR2: MNHEY, SVGAGI. The CDR3 DNA is TGTGCCAGCAGTCGGGGATATGAGCAGTTCTTC. It yields the protein CASSRGYEQFF.

This clone has just a few counts. The chain uses TRBV5-1 and TRBJ1-2; the D is unclear. The V gene's germline CDR1 is SGHRS and CDR2 YFSETQ. This CDR3 spans 14 amino acids. Trimming pared 1 base from V and 4 bases from J, leaving 11 bases between. CDR3 residues: CASSLTTTAYGYTF. Here the CDR3 DNA reads TGCGCCAGCAGCTTGACGACAACGGCCTATGGCTACACCTTC.

The V gene is TRBV4-1, the J gene TRBJ1-2, with D hard to call. Per the germline V gene, CDR1 is MGHRA and CDR2 is YSYEKL. CDR3 length equals 13 residues. V dropped 4 bases and J dropped 7 bases, with 13 bases sitting between them. CDR3 DNA: TGCGCCAGCAGCCTTAGTGAGCAGGCTGGCTACACCTTC. Translated, it gives CASSLSEQAGYTF.

V gene TRBV5-4 combines with J gene TRBJ2-3; D perhaps matches TRBD1 (6 bases). V lost 0 bases, J lost 3 bases, and 8 bases lay in between. Germline CDR1 and CDR2: SGHNT and YYREEE (reference sequence). The CDR3 is 14 residues long. The CDR3 reads CASSLGRGTDTQYF. CDR3 in DNA: TGTGCCAGCAGCTTGGGTAGGGGGACAGATACGCAGTATTTT.

This clone was detected once. This sequence joins TRBV11-2 and TRBJ1-2; TRBD1 agrees at 7 bases. V was pared by 5 bases and J by 8 bases, with 8 bases of the junction left unmatched. Germline lookup yields CDR1 SGHAT and CDR2 FQNNGV. CDR3 length: 13 residues. For the CDR3, the DNA is TGTGCCAGCAGCCAGGACAGGCTTGGCGGCTACACCTTC. It is translated as CASSQDRLGGYTF.

The chain employs TRBV20-1 and TRBJ2-3; TRBD2 matches at 11 bases. The length of the CDR3 is 17 residues. CDR1 and CDR2 (germline): DFQATT, SNEGSKA (reference sequence). Germline trimming cut 3 bases from V and 1 base from J; bases unmatched to any gene: 9. In DNA, the CDR3 is TGCAGTGCTAGTATCGCTAGCGGGGGGTCGGGCACAGATACGCAGTATTTT. Translating gives CSASIASGGSGTDTQYF.

The CDR3 here is CASSQRTGSGNTIYF. The CDR3 DNA reads as TGTGCCAGCAGCCAGCGGACAGGGTCTGGAAACACCATATATTTT. The chain carries TRBV14 and TRBJ1-3; 8 bases fit TRBD1. The CDR3 has 15 amino acids. Germline-derived CDR1 and CDR2 are SGHDN and FVKESK. The V gene end was trimmed by 3 bases and the J gene end by 1 base; junction bases not matched to a gene: 2.

The chain joins TRBV5-1 to TRBJ1-2; TRBD1 agrees at 8 bases. Germline CDR1 and CDR2: SGHRS and YFSETQ. This CDR3 region has 14 residues. V dropped 0 bases and J dropped 7; count of bases not matched to a gene: 5. CDR3 loop: CASSLADRVLGYTF. CDR3 nucleotide sequence: TGCGCCAGCAGCTTGGCGGACAGGGTGCTTGGCTACACCTTC.

This clone has just a few counts. The V call is TRBV9, the J call TRBJ2-5, with D possibly being TRBD1 (6 bases). V was trimmed by 1 base and J by 2 bases, leaving 9 bases between them. Germline V CDR1 and CDR2: SGDLS, YYNGEE. The CDR3 totals 14 residues. CDR3 nucleotide sequence: TGTGCCAGCAGCGTACAGGGGAGTCAAGAGACCCAGTACTTC. It is translated as CASSVQGSQETQYF.

J is TRBJ2-3 and V is TRBV30; tentatively, D is TRBD2 (6 bases). The CDR3 extends over 12 amino acids. Deletions cut 3 bases from V and 3 bases from J, with 7 bases between. Germline V gene sequence: CDR1 GTSNPN, CDR2 SVGIG (reference sequence). CDR3 sequence: CAWRGLTDTQYF. In nucleotides, the CDR3 is TGTGCCTGGAGGGGACTGACAGATACGCAGTATTTT.

This chain uses TRBV19 with TRBJ1-2; no firm D call. Deletions cut 1 base from V and 2 bases from J, with 11 bases between. This CDR3 has 15 amino acids. Germline assignment: CDR1 LNHDA and CDR2 SQIVND (reference sequence). The CDR3 spells CASSIGSRSNYGYTF. The CDR3 DNA reads TGTGCCAGTAGTATAGGAAGTCGGTCCAACTATGGCTACACCTTC. Drawing the rest from reference TRBV19 and TRBJ1-2, the complete variable domain is DGGITQSPKYLFRKEGQNVTLSCEQNLNHDAMYWYRQDPGQGLRLIYYSQIVNDFQKGDIAEGYSVSREKKESFPLTVTSAQKNPTAFYLCASSIGSRSNYGYTFGSGTRLTVV.

The V call is TRBV6-2 or TRBV6-3, the J call TRBJ2-1; D call uncertain. Germline CDR1 and CDR2: MNHEY and SVGEGT. The CDR3 has 14 amino acids. V lost 0 bases and J lost 8, with 11 bases in between. The CDR3 coding sequence is TGTGCCAGCAGTTACTCGAGTGTTACCCATGAGCAGTTCTTC. Amino acid sequence: CASSYSSVTHEQFF.

The V gene is TRBV5-1, the J gene TRBJ1-6; D call uncertain. V was pared by 0 bases and J by 0 bases, with 7 bases between. Per the germline V gene, CDR1 is SGHRS and CDR2 is YFSETQ. The CDR3 has 16 amino acids. The CDR3 region has the DNA TGCGCCAGCAGCTTGGAATCCGGCTCCTATAATTCACCCCTCCACTTT. Amino acid sequence: CASSLESGSYNSPLHF.

On this clone: A read error may account for a junction end that differs from germline. The V gene is TRBV7-9, the J gene TRBJ2-1, with D possibly being TRBD2 (6 bases). There are 16 residues in the CDR3. Germline V lookup: CDR1 SEHNR, CDR2 FQNEAQ (reference sequence). This CDR3 is CAGSSRGAGPFDEQFF. The CDR3 bases are TGTGCCGGCAGCTCCCGTGGAGCGGGCCCCTTTGATGAGCAGTTCTTC.

The genes are TRBV4-1 and TRBJ2-3, with unresolved D. The V end was cut by 2 bases, the J end by 5 bases, with 14 bases between. Germline V gene data show CDR1 as MGHRA and CDR2 as YSYEKL. This CDR3 contains 15 residues. CDR3: CASSQISPNLDTQYF. The CDR3, as DNA: TGCGCCAGCAGCCAAATCTCTCCAAACTTAGATACGCAGTATTTT.

V gene TRBV6-1 combines with J gene TRBJ1-1; D gene ambiguous. V was clipped by 1 base and J by 6 bases, with 15 bases between them. The germline V gene encodes CDR1 MNHNS and CDR2 SASEGT. The CDR3 runs 15 residues. In nucleotides, the CDR3 is TGTGCCAGCAGTGAAGTCCGACGGGGATGGGCTGAAGCTTTCTTT. It translates to CASSEVRRGWAEAFF.

The gene calls are TRBV2 and TRBJ2-4; D is undetermined. Per germline, CDR1 SNHLY and CDR2 FYNNEI. Trimming took 6 bases from V and 0 from J, leaving 15 bases between them. The CDR3 contains 16 residues. The CDR3 sequence: CASSPMLALAKNIQYF. The CDR3 region has the DNA TGTGCCAGCAGCCCTATGCTCGCCTTAGCCAAAAACATTCAGTACTTC. Full variable domain (outside the CDR3, taken from reference TRBV2 and TRBJ2-4): EPEVTQTPSHQVTQMGQEVILRCVPISNHLYFYWYRQILGQKVEFLVSFYNNEISEKSEIFDDQFSVERPDGSNFTLKIRSTKLEDSAMYFCASSPMLALAKNIQYFGAGTRLSVL.

In this sample, this clone turned up once. The V call is TRBV18, the J call TRBJ2-5, with 9 bases lining up with TRBD1. This CDR3 contains 15 residues. The trim removed 0 bases at V and 5 bases at J, leaving 4 bases unmatched. Germline CDR1 reads KGHSH; CDR2 reads LQKENI. CDR3 sequence reads: CASSPPDRGGETQYF. The CDR3 coding sequence is TGTGCCAGCTCACCACCGGACAGGGGAGGGGAGACCCAGTACTTC.

V gene TRBV15 combines with J gene TRBJ1-4, with TRBD1 matching 10 bases. Germline V gives CDR1 LNHNV, CDR2 YYDKDF (reference sequence). V shed 7 bases and J 7 bases; nucleotides not matched to a gene: 12. The length of the CDR3 is 16 residues. The CDR3 nucleotides read TGTGCCACCACCCGGGGGGACAGGGGAATATTTGAAAAACTGTTTTTT. As protein: CATTRGDRGIFEKLFF.